Presented here are 32 T cell receptor delta chains from one specimen sequenced in a study of γδ T cells in repeated Plasmodium falciparum infection. TCRdb reprocessed the multiplex PCR reads through CATT. The profile covers 85,000 to 95,000 delta-chain clones, with about 1.5% appearing a single time and 9% taken by the ten largest. Gammadelta T cells were flow-sorted from PBMC into Vgamma9/Vdelta2+ and Vdelta2-negative populations for bulk analysis. Material for sequencing was gamma-delta T cells from blood. These receptors originate from a pool of human donors (malaria-infected and uninfected, not separated).

Remarks on this clone: With only one base between it and a far larger clone, this is likely a read error. Additional DNA sequences in this sample encode the identical CDR3. The V and J genes are TRDV2 and TRDJ3; TRDD3 matches 8 bases. As TCRdb names no J gene, one was assigned here on the basis of a DNA match to germline. The length of the CDR3 is 17 residues. Germline V lookup: CDR1 GEAIGNYY, CDR2 EKD. CDR3 DNA: TGCGCCTGTGACACCGGGATACGCTCCTGGGACACCCGACAGATGTTTTTC. Translated: CACDTGIRSWDTRQMFF.

This clone occurred many times. One base separates it from a far larger clone, so it is likely a read error. Other nucleotide sequences in the sample specify the same CDR3. J is TRDJ1 and V is TRDV3, with 8 bases aligning to TRDD3. The V gene's germline CDR1 is TVYSNPD and CDR2 GDNSRS (reference sequence). The CDR3 totals 18 residues. With 5 bases clipped from V and 2 bases from J, the junction kept 22 bases outside the gene matches. CDR3 nucleotides: TGTGCCCCACTTCCGCTACTTACTGGGGGGTTAGGAACCGATAAACTCATCTTT. Translated, it gives CAPLPLLTGGLGTDKLIF.

This clone has only a few counts. This probably arose from a read error, given a far larger clone one base away. This specimen includes other DNA sequences encoding the same CDR3. The chain links TRDV1 to TRDJ1, with TRDD3 as a possible D gene (5 bases). The J gene was not available in TCRdb and was assigned here by matching the DNA to germline segments. The germline CDR1 and CDR2 sequences are TSWWSYY and QGS. The CDR3 length is 21 residues. CDR3 sequence reads: CALGELVLIDPRGGATDKLIF. As DNA, the CDR3 is TGTGCCCTTGGGGAACTAGTTCTAATTGACCCTCGGGGGGGTGCCACCGATAAACTCATCTTT.

A remark on this clone: For this DNA, TCRdb reports the protein of a much larger clone, which diverges at residue 5, most likely from a read error; the protein presented here is translated directly from the DNA. The V call is TRDV2, the J call TRDJ1; D unresolved. TCRdb lists no J gene, so it was determined here by aligning the DNA to germline. Germline V CDR1 and CDR2: GEAIGNYY, EKD. The CDR3 length is 21 residues. The V end lost 3 bases, the J end lost 3 bases, and 34 bases lay between the germline ends. The CDR3 nucleotides are TGTGCCTGTGACCTCCTCGGATCAGCACTAGCTCCGACTGAAGAAGCCGATAAACTCATCTTT. Residues: CACDLLGSALAPTEEADKLIF.

This clone was observed a few times. The TCRdb protein, from a much larger clone, departs from this DNA's translation at residue 5, likely by read error; the protein shown derives from the DNA. V is TRDV1 and J is TRDJ3; 9 nucleotides align to TRDD3. In the absence of a J gene in TCRdb, the DNA was matched to germline to assign it here. There are 22 residues in the CDR3. CDR1 is TSWWSYY, CDR2 QGS, per germline. The V segment lost 4 bases and the J segment 0 bases; nucleotides outside the gene matches: 16. CDR3 sequence (DNA): TGTGCTCTTGGGGGTCGTTCTTCCTGGGGGATCCCGAGCTCCTGGGACACCCGACAGATGTTTTTC. Translation: CALGGRSSWGIPSSWDTRQMFF.

About this clone: This DNA's translation and the protein TCRdb lists, from a much larger clone, do not match at residue 4, likely due to a read error; the protein shown is translated from the DNA. The chain has TRDV1 and TRDJ1; possible D gene TRDD2, 5 bases. No J gene was available from TCRdb, and it was assigned here by a germline match of the DNA. The CDR3 consists of 21 residues. CDR1 TSWWSYY and CDR2 QGS come from the germline V gene. The CDR3 reads CALEELKPCRLILKYTDKLIF. The CDR3 bases are TGTGCTCTTGAGGAACTCAAACCTTGCCGATTGATCCTAAAGTACACCGATAAACTCATCTTT.

This clone showed up just a few times. A far larger clone is a single base away, which makes a read error likely. The sample contains more than one DNA sequence encoding this CDR3. In DNA form, the CDR3 reads TGTGCCTGTGACACCGTGCTCTCTCAAACTGGGGGATATCGAACCGATAAACTCATCTTT. Encoded protein: CACDTVLSQTGGYRTDKLIF. This chain uses TRDV2 with TRDJ1, with TRDD3 matching over 11 bases. Here the J gene was assigned by germline matching of the DNA, as TCRdb has none. The CDR3 sequence is 20 residues long. The V gene's germline CDR1 is GEAIGNYY and CDR2 EKD. After removal of 0 bases from V and 2 bases from J, the junction contained 16 bases not matched to a gene.

This clone was seen repeatedly, ten times or more. The CDR3 DNA is TGTGCCTTCTTATACTGGGGGCCCTGGTACGTAGACACCGATAAACTCATCTTT. This gives the protein CAFLYWGPWYVDTDKLIF. The chain joins TRDV3 to TRDJ1; 8 positions agree with TRDD3. Losses at the gene ends were 3 bases for V and 0 bases for J; bases not matched to a gene: 18. Germline assignment: CDR1 TVYSNPD and CDR2 GDNSRS (reference sequence). This CDR3 contains 18 residues. The whole variable domain, filled in from reference TRDV3 and TRDJ1, reads CDKVTQSSPDQTVASGSEVVLLCTYDTVYSNPDLFWYRIRPDYSFQFVFYGDNSRSEGADFTQGRFSVKHILTQKAFHLVISPVRTEDSATYYCAFLYWGPWYVDTDKLIFGKGTRVTVEP.

Worth noting for this clone: TCRdb assigns this DNA the protein of a much larger clone, which departs from its translation at residue 13; this likely reflects a read error, and the protein shown comes from translating the DNA. The chain is built from TRDV1 and TRDJ1, with 9 positions matching TRDD3. The V gene's germline CDR1 is TSWWSYY and CDR2 QGS. This CDR3 region has 20 residues. V trimming: 0 bases; J trimming: 0 bases; junction bases outside the gene matches: 14. This chain's CDR3 is CALGELTSWGICHYTDKLIF. For the CDR3, the DNA is TGTGCTCTTGGGGAACTAACCTCTTGGGGGATATGCCACTACACCGATAAACTCATCTTT.

By frequency in the sample, this clone is medium-sized (0.01 to 0.1%). The sample holds other DNA sequences that translate to the same CDR3. The chain recombines TRDV1 with TRDJ1; no definite D call. Deletions cut 4 bases from V and 2 bases from J, with 14 bases between. The germline V gene has CDR1 TSWWSYY and CDR2 QGS. This CDR3 contains 15 residues. In DNA, the CDR3 is TGTGCTCTTGGGGGGCCGATCCGGGTTACCGATAAACTCATCTTT. It codes for CALGGPIRVTDKLIF.

This clone was seen a handful of times. This likely stems from a read error, as it lies one base from a far larger clone. Other nucleotide sequences in the sample specify the same CDR3. The V gene is TRDV1, the J gene TRDJ1; TRDD3 agrees at 10 bases. Here the J gene came from matching the DNA to germline, since TCRdb omits it. CDR1 and CDR2 from the germline V gene are TSWWSYY and QGS. J was trimmed by 0 bases and V by 0 bases; bases with no gene match: 31. This CDR3 has 26 residues. CDR3 residues: CALGELGVKGFSTGGFSHLYTDKLIF. CDR3 nucleotides: TGTGCTCTTGGGGAACTGGGAGTCAAAGGCTTTTCGACTGGGGGATTCTCACACCTGTACACCGATAAACTCATCTTT.

Ten or more counts support this clone. This same CDR3 is encoded by further DNA sequences in the sample. The chain joins TRDV3 to TRDJ1; 12 bases fit TRDD3. This CDR3 contains 16 residues. J lost 3 bases, V lost 4 bases, and 12 bases had no gene match. CDR1 is TVYSNPD, CDR2 GDNSRS, per germline (reference sequence). CDR3 DNA sequence: TGTGCCTCGGGGCCATACTGGGGGATACAACCCGATAAACTCATCTTT. Amino acids: CASGPYWGIQPDKLIF.

This clone was detected many times. Other DNA sequences in this specimen translate into the identical CDR3. The chain carries TRDV1 and TRDJ2; D unclear. Germline CDR1 TSWWSYY, CDR2 QGS. V dropped 0 bases and J dropped 2 bases, with 4 bases sitting between them. This CDR3 has 14 amino acids. DNA of the CDR3: TGTGCTCTTGGGGAACTACTGTTGACAGCACAACTCTTCTTT. Translation: CALGELLLTAQLFF.

This clone was counted a few times. The protein TCRdb gives is from a much larger clone and does not agree with this DNA's translation at residue 14, likely a read error; the protein shown here comes from the DNA. The J gene was not called, though the V gene is TRDV2; the table's D call TRDD3 went unverified against the DNA. The germline gives CDR1 GEAIGNYY, CDR2 EKD. The CDR3 runs 16 residues. The CDR3 nucleotides are TGTGCCTGTGACACGAAGGGGGAAGCTTTGACAGCACAACCCTTCTTT. This sequence encodes CACDTKGEALTAQPFF.

This clone was seen a few times. This is likely an artifact of a read error, given a far larger clone one base away. Additional DNA sequences in this sample encode the identical CDR3. V is TRDV1 and J is TRDJ1, with 9 bases lining up with TRDD3. The CDR3 is made up of 19 amino acids. J was trimmed by 0 bases and V by 0 bases; bases with no gene match: 11. CDR1 and CDR2 from the germline V gene are TSWWSYY and QGS. Here the CDR3 reads CALGELAPNWGTYTDKLIF. CDR3 in DNA: TGTGCTCTTGGGGAACTGGCTCCTAACTGGGGGACGTACACCGATAAACTCATCTTT.

In this sample, this clone turned up a few times. This probably arose from a read error, given a far larger clone one base away. Additional DNA sequences in this sample encode the identical CDR3. The genes are TRDV1 and TRDJ1; no definite D call. CDR1 is TSWWSYY and CDR2 is QGS in the germline V gene. With 0 bases removed from V and 8 bases from J, the gap between germline ends came to 13 bases. This CDR3 is built from 14 residues. The CDR3 DNA is TGTGCTCTTGGGGAACTCCCTATGGTCGACAAACTCATCTTT. The encoded protein is CALGELPMVDKLIF.

A remark on this clone: One base separates it from a far larger clone, so it is likely a read error. Other DNA sequences in the sample encode the same CDR3. V is TRDV1 and J is TRDJ1, with a possible D match to TRDD3 (5 bases). The CDR3 contains 21 residues. Germline CDR1 reads TSWWSYY; CDR2 reads QGS. CDR3 sequence: CALGESVRGRAVKLYTDKLIF. DNA of the CDR3: TGTGCTCTTGGGGAATCCGTCCGGGGACGCGCCGTAAAGTTGTACACCGATAAGCTCATCTTT.

As to this clone: This DNA translates differently at residue 18 from the TCRdb protein, which is that of a much larger clone; a read error is likely, and the protein shown is the DNA's own translation. The chain is built from TRDV1 and TRDJ1; 8 bases agree with TRDD3. CDR3 length: 22 residues. The germline V gene has CDR1 TSWWSYY and CDR2 QGS. The CDR3 DNA follows: TGTGCTCTTGGGGCACCTTCCACCGTAAGACTGGGGGCTAAATCCTACACCAATAAACTCATCTTT. Residues: CALGAPSTVRLGAKSYTNKLIF.

This clone was observed a few times. Given a far larger clone just one base away, this is likely a sequencing read error. Other DNA sequences in this sample translate to the same CDR3. The V call is TRDV3, the J call TRDJ1; D perhaps matches TRDD3 (5 bases). This CDR3 contains 15 residues. V lost 0 bases to trimming and J lost 3 bases, with 17 bases between them. Germline CDR1 reads TVYSNPD; CDR2 reads GDNSRS (reference sequence). Written as DNA, the CDR3 is TGTGCCTTTAGAAAGGGGACCCCGGCAGCCGATAAACTCATCTTT. This translates into CAFRKGTPAADKLIF. The whole variable domain, filled in from reference TRDV3 and TRDJ1, reads CDKVTQSSPDQTVASGSEVVLLCTYDTVYSNPDLFWYRIRPDYSFQFVFYGDNSRSEGADFTQGRFSVKHILTQKAFHLVISPVRTEDSATYYCAFRKGTPAADKLIFGKGTRVTVEP.

In its sample, this clone was seen many times. The chain recombines TRDV1 with TRDJ1, with D possibly called TRDD2 or TRDD3 (7 bases each). This CDR3 is built from 19 residues. Trimming left V 3 bases short and J 0 bases short, with 23 bases between. Germline CDR1 is TSWWSYY and CDR2 is QGS. Written as DNA, the CDR3 is TGTGCTCTTGGGGATCTAAAACTTTCCTACTGGGGATACACCGATAAACTCATCTTT. It specifies CALGDLKLSYWGYTDKLIF.

In regard to this clone: The TCRdb protein comes from a much larger clone and disagrees with this DNA's translation at residue 9, likely due to a read error; the protein given here is derived from the DNA. J is TRDJ1 and V is TRDV1; maybe TRDD2 (6 bases). From germline, CDR1 is TSWWSYY and CDR2 QGS. Trimming cost V 6 bases and J 4 bases, with 30 bases left between them. This CDR3 has 19 residues. CDR3 region: CALGTSSVPRESSGDKLIF. CDR3 nucleotides: TGTGCTCTTGGCACTTCCTCCGTACCCCGGGAATCGTCGGGCGATAAACTCATCTTT.

This clone was found a few times. The TCRdb record carries a much larger clone's protein, which differs from this DNA's translation at residue 11; a read error is the likely cause, and the protein listed here is the DNA translation. The J gene is TRDJ1, the V gene TRDV1; perhaps D is TRDD2 or TRDD3 (5 bases each). Here the J gene was assigned by germline matching of the DNA, as TCRdb has none. CDR1 is TSWWSYY and CDR2 is QGS in the germline V gene. V lost 2 bases, J lost 2 bases, and 33 bases lay in between. This CDR3 has 22 amino acids. The CDR3 bases are TGTGCTCTTGGGGAAAGTCTACTTGACCTACCCCATGGGGACGTGGGAACCGATAAACTCATCTTT. This codes for CALGESLLDLPHGDVGTDKLIF.

Details on this clone: TCRdb assigns this DNA the protein of a much larger clone, which departs from its translation at residue 3; this likely reflects a read error, and the protein shown comes from translating the DNA. The V call is TRDV1, the J call TRDJ1; the D gene is possibly TRDD3 (7 bases). TCRdb lists no J gene, so it was determined here by aligning the DNA to germline. The CDR3 runs 22 residues. Per germline, CDR1 TSWWSYY and CDR2 QGS. DNA for the CDR3: TGTGCTCGTGGGGAGCCTCTTCATCTTCCTTCTAGTACTGGGGTGCACACCGATAAACTCATCTTT. As protein: CARGEPLHLPSSTGVHTDKLIF.

On this clone: The TCRdb protein, from a much larger clone, departs from this DNA's translation at residue 14, likely by read error; the protein shown derives from the DNA. The rearrangement links TRDV2 to TRDJ1; D is possibly TRDD3 (5 bases). Germline matching of the DNA provided the J gene here, since TCRdb leaves it blank. Per the germline V gene, CDR1 is GEAIGNYY and CDR2 is EKD. The CDR3 consists of 20 residues. V was clipped by 1 base and J by 1 base, with 27 bases between them. The CDR3 protein is CACDTITTRGQIPCTDKLIF. Here the CDR3 DNA reads TGTGCCTGTGACACTATCACGACTCGGGGACAGATCCCCTGCACCGATAAACTCATCTTT.

Turning to this clone: A much larger clone differs from this one at a single base, so this may be a read error. CDR3 residues: CALGGLALWGIRYRGKLIF. The CDR3 DNA sequence: TGTGCTCTTGGGGGACTGGCCCTCTGGGGGATACGCTATAGGGGTAAACTCATCTTT. The chain carries TRDV1 and TRDJ1, with 12 bases identical to TRDD3. The J gene was not available in TCRdb and was assigned here by matching the DNA to germline segments. Germline V gene sequence: CDR1 TSWWSYY, CDR2 QGS. V lost 4 bases and J lost 7; bases outside the gene matches: 19. The CDR3 covers 19 residues.

This clone was detected a few times. TCRdb's entry gives the protein of a much larger clone, which mismatches this DNA's translation at residue 5, likely from a read error; the protein reported here is translated from the DNA. The V and J genes are TRDV2 and TRDJ1; 8 nucleotides align to TRDD3. In the absence of a J gene in TCRdb, the DNA was matched to germline to assign it here. The CDR3 loop spans 18 amino acids. Trimming took 3 bases from V and 0 from J; bases not matched to a gene: 14. Germline loops: CDR1 GEAIGNYY, CDR2 EKD. Here the CDR3 reads CACDALAGGTSYTDKLIF. The DNA for the CDR3 is TGTGCCTGTGACGCTCTGGCTGGGGGAACGTCGTACACCGATAAACTCATCTTT.

This clone was found many times. The chain combines TRDV3 with TRDJ1; 8 bases agree with TRDD3. Per the germline V gene, CDR1 is TVYSNPD and CDR2 is GDNSRS (reference sequence). The V gene end was trimmed by 2 bases and the J gene end by 1 base; junction bases not matched to a gene: 12. The CDR3 is 16 residues long. CDR3 in DNA: TGTGCCTTTTCCGGGTACTGGGGGCCTTTCACCGATAAACTCATCTTT. Residues: CAFSGYWGPFTDKLIF.

About this clone: The TCRdb protein, from a much larger clone, departs from this DNA's translation at residue 14, likely by read error; the protein shown derives from the DNA. The V gene call is TRDV1, and the J gene call is absent; the table's TRDD3 call for D was not verified on the DNA. The CDR3 sequence is 16 residues long. Germline CDR1 reads TSWWSYY; CDR2 reads QGS. DNA for the CDR3: TGTGCTCTTGGGGAACTGGACCCATTGTACACCGATAAACCCATCTTT. Its protein product is CALGELDPLYTDKPIF.

About this clone itself: TCRdb's protein for this DNA is that of a much larger clone and differs from the translation at residue 4, likely a read error; the protein shown is the DNA translation. The chain combines TRDV1 with TRDJ1; TRDD2 is a possible D gene (5 bases). No J gene was available from TCRdb, and it was assigned here by a germline match of the DNA. CDR1 is TSWWSYY and CDR2 is QGS in the germline V gene. The V end was cut by 8 bases, the J end by 0 bases, with 25 bases between. The CDR3 length is 18 residues. The CDR3 bases are TGTGCTCTTAGGATCGGACCTACGCGCCTACCTTACACCGATAAACTCATCTTT. It yields the protein CALRIGPTRLPYTDKLIF.

In this sample, this clone turned up a few times. TCRdb assigns this DNA the protein of a much larger clone, which departs from its translation at residue 18; this likely reflects a read error, and the protein shown comes from translating the DNA. This chain links TRDV2 with TRDJ1, with 10 positions matching TRDD3. The J gene, absent from TCRdb, was called here by matching the DNA to germline. V was clipped by 5 bases and J by 4 bases; unmatched bases: 33. Germline V gene sequence: CDR1 GEAIGNYY, CDR2 EKD. The CDR3 length is 23 residues. CDR3 region: CACGKHFLMRGIRSRGCIDKLIF. The CDR3 bases are TGTGCCTGTGGCAAACACTTCCTAATGAGGGGGATACGCTCCCGGGGTTGCATCGATAAACTCATCTTT.

This clone was counted a few times. A far larger clone is only one base removed, so a read error is likely. The same CDR3 also results from other DNA sequences found in this sample. V gene TRDV2 combines with J gene TRDJ1, with TRDD2 matching 9 bases. As TCRdb names no J gene, one was assigned here on the basis of a DNA match to germline. Losses at the gene ends were 7 bases for V and 0 bases for J; bases not matched to a gene: 23. The CDR3 spans 20 residues. Germline assignment: CDR1 GEAIGNYY and CDR2 EKD. The CDR3: CACDARAFLRGIQHTDKLIF. Here the CDR3 DNA reads TGTGCCTGCGACGCCAGGGCCTTCCTACGAGGGATACAGCACACCGATAAACTCATCTTT.

In this sample, this clone turned up a few times. The TCRdb protein comes from a much larger clone and disagrees with this DNA's translation at residue 5, likely due to a read error; the protein given here is derived from the DNA. CDR3 in DNA: TGTGCCTGTGACGCCGGTGGTACTGGGGGATATAAGGAGGGCGATAAACTCATCTTT. As protein: CACDAGGTGGYKEGDKLIF. The chain recombines TRDV2 with TRDJ1; 11 bases are shared with TRDD3. Assignment of the J gene here rests on matching the DNA to germline, because TCRdb gives none. Germline trimming cut 3 bases from V and 4 bases from J; bases unmatched to any gene: 18. The CDR3 runs 19 residues. Germline assignment: CDR1 GEAIGNYY and CDR2 EKD.